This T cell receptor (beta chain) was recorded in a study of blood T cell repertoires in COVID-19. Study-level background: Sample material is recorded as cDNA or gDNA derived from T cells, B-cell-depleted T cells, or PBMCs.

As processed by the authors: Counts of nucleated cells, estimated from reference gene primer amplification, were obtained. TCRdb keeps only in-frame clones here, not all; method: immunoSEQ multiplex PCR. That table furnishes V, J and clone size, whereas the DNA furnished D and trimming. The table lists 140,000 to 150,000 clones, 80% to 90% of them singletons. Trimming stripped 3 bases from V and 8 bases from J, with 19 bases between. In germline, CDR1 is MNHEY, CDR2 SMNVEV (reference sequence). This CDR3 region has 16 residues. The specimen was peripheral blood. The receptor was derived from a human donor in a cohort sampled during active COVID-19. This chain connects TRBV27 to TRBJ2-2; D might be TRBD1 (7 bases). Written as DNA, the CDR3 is TGTGCCAGCAGTTTCGGTAGGACAGGAGGACTAGGGGAGCTGTTTTTT. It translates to CASSFGRTGGLGELFF.